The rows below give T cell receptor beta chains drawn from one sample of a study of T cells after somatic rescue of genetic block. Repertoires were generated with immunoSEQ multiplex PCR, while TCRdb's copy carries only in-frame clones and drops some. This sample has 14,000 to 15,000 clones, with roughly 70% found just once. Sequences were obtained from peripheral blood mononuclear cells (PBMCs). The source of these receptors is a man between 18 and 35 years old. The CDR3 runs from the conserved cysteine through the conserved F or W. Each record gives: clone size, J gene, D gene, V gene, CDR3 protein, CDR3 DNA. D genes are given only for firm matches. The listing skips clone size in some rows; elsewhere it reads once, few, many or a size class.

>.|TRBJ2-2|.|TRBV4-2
CASSQGNTGELFF
TGTGCCAGCAGCCAAGGAAACACCGGGGAGCTGTTTTTT
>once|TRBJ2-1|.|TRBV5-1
CASSLDRLYNEQFF
TGCGCCAGCAGCTTGGACAGGCTCTACAATGAGCAGTTCTTC
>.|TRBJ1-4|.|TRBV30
CAWTHGEKLFF
TGTGCCTGGACGCACGGGGAAAAACTGTTTTTT
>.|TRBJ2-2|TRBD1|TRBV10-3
CAVQGDTGELFF
TGTGCCGTACAGGGGGACACCGGGGAGCTGTTTTTT
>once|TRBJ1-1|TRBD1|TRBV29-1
CSACWAGGNTEAFF
TGCAGCGCCTGTTGGGCAGGGGGGAACACTGAAGCTTTCTTT
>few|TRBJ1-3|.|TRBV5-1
CASSLVGVSGNTIYF
TGCGCCAGCAGCTTGGTGGGGGTCTCTGGAAACACCATATATTTT
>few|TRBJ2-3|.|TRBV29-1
CSVAPRGESTDTQYF
TGCAGCGTTGCCCCTAGGGGCGAAAGCACAGATACGCAGTATTTT
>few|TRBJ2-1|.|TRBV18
CASSPARYNEQFF
TGTGCCAGCTCCCCGGCTCGTTACAATGAGCAGTTCTTC
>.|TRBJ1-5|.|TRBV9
CASSVGGGNQPQHF
TGTGCCAGCAGCGTAGGGGGGGGCAATCAGCCCCAGCATTTT
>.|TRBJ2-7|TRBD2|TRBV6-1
CASKDRAGDPYEQYF
TGTGCCAGCAAGGACAGAGCGGGGGACCCCTACGAGCAGTACTTC
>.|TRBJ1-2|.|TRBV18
CASSPEGYGYTF
TGTGCCAGCTCACCCGAGGGGTATGGCTACACCTTC
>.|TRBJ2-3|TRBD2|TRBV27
CASSLSSIGVAGVTDTQYF
TGTGCCAGCAGTTTATCGAGTATCGGCGTAGCGGGAGTTACAGATACGCAGTATTTT
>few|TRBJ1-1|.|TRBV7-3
CASSLMGQNTEAFF
TGTGCCAGCAGCTTGATGGGTCAGAACACTGAAGCTTTCTTT
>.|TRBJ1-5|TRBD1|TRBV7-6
CASSLTKQGASGNQPQHF
TGTGCCAGCAGCTTAACGAAGCAGGGGGCTAGTGGAAATCAGCCCCAGCATTTT
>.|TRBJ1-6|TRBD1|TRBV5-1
CASSQGQGSYNSPLHF
TGCGCCAGCAGCCAGGGACAGGGCTCCTATAATTCACCCCTCCACTTT
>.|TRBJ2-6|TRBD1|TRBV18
CASSRQGPGANVLTF
TGTGCCAGCTCACGACAGGGGCCCGGGGCCAACGTCCTGACTTTC